These 22 T cell receptor beta chains came from one sample sequenced in a study of blood T cell repertoires in COVID-19. Assay used: immunoSEQ multiplex PCR; TCRdb lists only in-frame clones, some missing. Here the sample spans some 88,000 clones, 91% being singletons. The sequencing sample was made of peripheral blood. The receptor set was obtained from a human donor with active COVID-19. The donor label of this sample is uncertain.

This chain links TRBV9 with TRBJ2-3; a possible D gene is TRBD2 (6 bases). Trimming cost V 2 bases and J 2 bases, with 12 bases left between them. The V gene's germline CDR1 is SGDLS and CDR2 YYNGEE. This CDR3 contains 15 residues. CDR3 sequence (DNA): TGTGCCAGCAGCGTTCGCGGGGACTTCACAGATACGCAGTATTTT. Its translation is CASSVRGDFTDTQYF.

The chain joins TRBV7-9 to TRBJ2-6; possibly TRBD1 for D (5 bases). Germline V gene sequence: CDR1 SEHNR, CDR2 FQNEAQ (reference sequence). Trimming shortened V by 3 bases and J by 4 bases, and 16 bases separated the two germline ends. The CDR3 spans 17 residues. The CDR3: CASSLSNDSIGANVLTF. For the CDR3, the DNA is TGTGCCAGCAGCTTGTCAAATGACAGCATAGGGGCCAACGTCCTGACTTTC.

The rearrangement uses TRBV6-5 and TRBJ1-2; the D is unclear. The CDR3 is made up of 12 amino acids. V lost 8 bases and J 4 bases, leaving 11 bases between the germline ends. Germline-derived CDR1 and CDR2 are MNHEY and SVGAGI. CDR3 sequence: CASSHGSYGYTF. CDR3 nucleotide sequence: TGTGCCAGCTCGCATGGGAGCTATGGCTACACCTTC.

The rearrangement uses TRBV4-2 and TRBJ2-3; the match to TRBD2 covers 15 bases. Germline V gene data show CDR1 as LGHNA and CDR2 as YNFKEQ. V was clipped by 4 bases and J by 1 base; unmatched bases: 9. This CDR3 contains 19 residues. CDR3 nucleotides: TGTGCCAGCAGCCCGGGACTAGCGGGGGGAGGAGATGGCACAGATACGCAGTATTTT. This gives the protein CASSPGLAGGGDGTDTQYF.

The gene calls are TRBV6-5 and TRBJ1-4; tentative D call: TRBD1 (6 bases). Germline V gene data show CDR1 as MNHEY and CDR2 as SVGAGI. V dropped 8 bases and J dropped 0 bases, with 10 bases sitting between them. This CDR3 is built from 14 residues. CDR3 bases: TGTGCCAGCTCCAACAGGGCAACTAATGAAAAACTGTTTTTT. It encodes CASSNRATNEKLFF.

This chain uses TRBV27 with TRBJ2-1; 7 nucleotides align to TRBD1. The V gene end was trimmed by 0 bases and the J gene end by 2 bases; junction bases not matched to a gene: 7. The CDR3 extends over 17 amino acids. Germline lookup yields CDR1 MNHEY and CDR2 SMNVEV (reference sequence). CDR3 amino acids: CASSLSPPGTAYNEQFF. CDR3 DNA sequence: TGTGCCAGCAGTTTATCGCCCCCCGGGACAGCCTACAATGAGCAGTTCTTC.

The chain couples TRBV18 to TRBJ2-3; no clear D gene. V gave up 4 bases and J gave up 4 bases, with 9 bases separating them. This CDR3 has 13 residues. Per the germline V gene, CDR1 is KGHSH and CDR2 is LQKENI. The CDR3 DNA follows: TGTGCCAGCTCACTCCTTGGGCCAGATACGCAGTATTTT. It codes for CASSLLGPDTQYF.

V gene TRBV6-1 combines with J gene TRBJ2-5; D not certain. This CDR3 has 14 residues. Trimming shortened V by 1 base and J by 6 bases, and 12 bases separated the two germline ends. Germline CDR1 and CDR2: MNHNS and SASEGT. DNA of the CDR3: TGTGCCAGCAGTGAAGATTGGCAGTTTAAGACCCAGTACTTC. It codes for CASSEDWQFKTQYF.

The rearrangement links TRBV20-1 to TRBJ2-1; D is possibly TRBD2 (5 bases). Deletions cut 3 bases from V and 7 bases from J, with 13 bases between. CDR3 length: 13 residues. CDR1 DFQATT and CDR2 SNEGSKA come from the germline V gene (reference sequence). CDR3 loop: CSASIASRNEQFF. The CDR3, as DNA: TGCAGTGCTAGTATAGCTAGCAGGAATGAGCAGTTCTTC.

V is TRBV18 and J is TRBJ2-3; 8 bases align to TRBD1. The CDR3 is made up of 14 amino acids. Germline V gene sequence: CDR1 KGHSH, CDR2 LQKENI. The V segment lost 3 bases and the J segment 5 bases; nucleotides outside the gene matches: 4. CDR3 in DNA: TGTGCCAGCTCACCCCGGACAGGGAGAGATACGCAGTATTTT. Encoded protein: CASSPRTGRDTQYF.

The J gene is TRBJ1-4, the V gene TRBV19; D might be TRBD1 (6 bases). Germline assignment: CDR1 LNHDA and CDR2 SQIVND (reference sequence). CDR3 length: 15 residues. The ends were cut back, 3 bases at V and 0 bases at J, with 8 bases in the middle. CDR3 nucleotide sequence: TGTGCCAGTAGTATCCCAGGGGCAACTAATGAAAAACTGTTTTTT. Protein: CASSIPGATNEKLFF.

In the case of this clone: Germline and junction disagree at one end, which may indicate a read error. V is TRBV7-7 and J is TRBJ2-7, with D possibly matching TRBD1 (6 bases). The CDR3 covers 15 residues. The V gene's germline CDR1 is SSHAT and CDR2 FNYEAQ (reference sequence). The CDR3 sequence: CASSQTGTLEGKQYF. In DNA, the CDR3 is TGTGCTAGCAGCCAAACCGGGACACTTGAGGGCAAGCAGTACTTC.

V and J are TRBV7-4 and TRBJ1-5; perhaps TRBD1 as D (5 bases). Germline CDR1 and CDR2: SGHVT and SQSDAQ. V was pared by 1 base and J by 2 bases, with 15 bases between. The CDR3 spans 17 residues. The chain's CDR3 is CASSLGVREVGNQPQHF. CDR3 nucleotides: TGTGCCAGCAGCTTAGGGGTCAGGGAGGTGGGCAATCAGCCCCAGCATTTT.

The rearrangement joins TRBV28 to TRBJ1-2; D gene ambiguous. V was clipped by 3 bases and J by 6 bases, with 20 bases between them. Germline V gene sequence: CDR1 MDHEN, CDR2 SYDVKM. This CDR3 comprises 16 residues. The CDR3 DNA reads TGTGCCAGCAGTTTGCCCGAGGGAAGGGTAGCCGATGGCTACACCTTC. Amino acid sequence: CASSLPEGRVADGYTF.

The chain couples TRBV7-2 to TRBJ2-5; TRBD1 agrees at 8 bases. The germline gives CDR1 SGHTA, CDR2 FQGNSA. This CDR3 is 15 amino acids long. J gave up 5 bases and V 4 bases, and 9 bases lay outside the gene matches. The CDR3 region has the DNA TGTGCCAGCAGCTCTTTCCCCAGGGGGCGGGAGACCCAGTACTTC. Translated, it gives CASSSFPRGRETQYF.

This clone was seen just once. CDR3: CASSFQGEYGYTF. As DNA, the CDR3 is TGTGCCAGCAGCTTTCAGGGGGAGTATGGCTACACCTTC. The chain recombines TRBV7-8 with TRBJ1-2, with TRBD1 identical over 7 bases. Germline loops: CDR1 SGHVS, CDR2 FQNEAQ. The V segment lost 3 bases and the J segment 5 bases; nucleotides outside the gene matches: 3. The CDR3 runs 13 residues.

The chain recombines TRBV23-1 with TRBJ1-2; D perhaps matches TRBD1 (5 bases). TRBV23-1 is identified as an open reading frame with a role that is uncertain. V shed 2 bases and J shed 1 base, with 8 bases lying between them. The CDR3 is 14 amino acids. The CDR3 is CASSQKGLNYGYTF. CDR3 coding DNA: TGCGCCAGCAGTCAAAAGGGACTTAACTATGGCTACACCTTC.

The genes are TRBV6-1 and TRBJ2-7; TRBD1 matches at 11 bases. This CDR3 is built from 15 residues. Germline V gene data show CDR1 as MNHNS and CDR2 as SASEGT. V shed 2 bases, J shed 4 bases, and the junction held 4 bases outside the gene matches. This CDR3 reads CASSETGTGGYEQYF. The CDR3 DNA sequence: TGTGCCAGCAGTGAAACCGGGACAGGGGGTTACGAGCAGTACTTC.

The J gene is TRBJ2-7, the V gene TRBV7-9; possible D gene TRBD1, 5 bases. Per germline, CDR1 SEHNR and CDR2 FQNEAQ (reference sequence). V was trimmed by 4 bases and J by 3 bases, leaving 16 bases between them. CDR3 length equals 15 residues. CDR3: CASSSVIREDYEQYF. The CDR3 bases are TGTGCCAGCAGCTCGGTGATCAGGGAAGACTACGAGCAGTACTTC.

The CDR3: CASRTGSYEQYF. CDR3 bases: TGTGCCAGCAGAACAGGCTCCTACGAGCAGTACTTC. This chain connects TRBV6-5 to TRBJ2-7, with a weak D call TRBD1 (5 bases). Germline CDR1 and CDR2: MNHEY and SVGAGI. The CDR3 is made up of 12 amino acids. The germline V and J ends were trimmed by 6 bases and 0 bases, with 6 bases remaining between them.

The chain employs TRBV6-5 and TRBJ1-5, with D unclear. CDR1 and CDR2 from the germline V gene are MNHEY and SVGAGI. V lost 6 bases and J 5 bases, leaving 5 bases between the germline ends. This CDR3 comprises 11 residues. The CDR3 nucleotides read TGTGCCAGCAGCTTAGATCAGCCCCAGCATTTT. Translated: CASSLDQPQHF.

The chain is built from TRBV28 and TRBJ1-2; no clear D gene. Germline CDR1 MDHEN, CDR2 SYDVKM. V lost 3 bases and J lost 6, with 11 bases in between. The CDR3 runs 13 residues. This CDR3 reads CASSFIGEHGYTF. In DNA, the CDR3 is TGTGCCAGCAGTTTTATCGGGGAACATGGCTACACCTTC.